Below, 14 T cell receptor beta chains from the same sample are listed, as sequenced in a study of response to subunit inactivated influenza vaccine. One entry per CDR3 protein, called by TCRdb with MiXCR from the RT-PCR reads. The sample lists roughly 500,000 distinct CDR3 sequences; 15% to 20% were seen once. This specimen was CD4+ T cells sorted from PBMCs, taken approximately 25 months after vaccination. Receptors were obtained from a man between 50 and 70 years old who received an inactivated influenza vaccine.

The rearrangement uses TRBV5-8 and TRBJ1-4; unclear D gene. V gave up 4 bases and J gave up 8 bases, with 15 bases separating them. The germline CDR1 and CDR2 sequences are SGHTS and YDEGEE. This CDR3 has 14 residues. The chain's CDR3 is CASSLGGRGEKLFF. The CDR3 DNA sequence: TGTGCCAGCAGCCTGGGTGGGCGCGGGGAAAAACTGTTTTTT.

Notes on this clonotype: A read error is likely, as this CDR3 ends without the conserved phenylalanine or tryptophan. The chain employs TRBV12-3 or TRBV12-4 and TRBJ1-5, with unresolved D. V was clipped by 3 bases and J by 5 bases, with 11 bases between them. This CDR3 is 14 amino acids long. CDR3 nucleotides: TGTGCCAGCAGTTTTTGGCGGGCCGATCAGCCCCAGCATTGT. This gives the protein CASSFWRADQPQHC.

This clonotype appeared a few times. The chain recombines TRBV2 with TRBJ1-2, with D unclear. The CDR3 covers 14 residues. The V gene's germline CDR1 is SNHLY and CDR2 FYNNEI. V was pared by 6 bases and J by 2 bases, with 13 bases between. The CDR3 region is CASSNLGRNYGYTF. The CDR3 nucleotides are TGTGCCAGCAGCAACTTAGGGAGAAACTATGGCTACACCTTC.

This clonotype was seen a single time. The chain uses TRBV7-2 and TRBJ2-5, with TRBD1 matching over 8 bases. This CDR3 region has 15 residues. Trimming cost V 5 bases and J 1 base; bases outside gene matches: 6. Per the germline V gene, CDR1 is SGHTA and CDR2 is FQGNSA. The CDR3 region has the DNA TGTGCCAGCAGCCCCGGGACAGGCTTCCAAGAGACCCAGTACTTC. The encoded protein is CASSPGTGFQETQYF.

The chain couples TRBV5-1 to TRBJ2-5; D is uncertain. The CDR3 is 12 residues long. V shed 4 bases and J shed 2 bases, with 6 bases lying between them. Germline assignment: CDR1 SGHRS and CDR2 YFSETQ. DNA of the CDR3: TGCGCCAGCAGCCTCAGGCAAGAGACCCAGTACTTC. This codes for CASSLRQETQYF.

J is TRBJ2-1 and V is TRBV7-2; D uncertain. Per germline, CDR1 SGHTA and CDR2 FQGNSA. CDR3 length: 14 residues. Trimming cost V 6 bases and J 0 bases, with 9 bases left between them. The CDR3: CASRPRLSYNEQFF. The CDR3 DNA sequence: TGTGCCAGCAGACCTAGACTCTCCTACAATGAGCAGTTCTTC.

The V call is TRBV5-1, the J call TRBJ1-3, with TRBD1 identical over 7 bases. Looked up from germline, CDR1 is SGHRS and CDR2 is YFSETQ. This CDR3 spans 15 amino acids. J lost 4 bases, V lost 4 bases, and 8 bases had no gene match. As DNA, the CDR3 is TGCGCCAGCAGCCCAGAGACAGGGCTAGGAAACACCATATATTTT. Encoded protein: CASSPETGLGNTIYF. Variable domain in full (rest from reference TRBV5-1 and TRBJ1-3): KAGVTQTPRYLIKTRGQQVTLSCSPISGHRSVSWYQQTPGQGLQFLFEYFSETQRNKGNFPGRFSGRQFSNSRSEMNVSTLELGDSALYLCASSPETGLGNTIYFGEGSWLTVV.

This chain links TRBV20-1 with TRBJ2-5; 11 bases align to TRBD2. Germline CDR1 is DFQATT and CDR2 is SNEGSKA (reference sequence). V trimming: 4 bases; J trimming: 4 bases; junction bases outside the gene matches: 5. The CDR3 length is 14 residues. The CDR3 spells CSANPTSGIETQYF. In DNA, the CDR3 is TGCAGTGCTAACCCGACTAGCGGGATAGAGACCCAGTACTTC.

There are many counts of this clonotype. V gene TRBV7-2 combines with J gene TRBJ2-3, with 7 bases matching TRBD2. The CDR3 runs to 15 residues. The V and J ends lost 1 base and 3 bases, in that order; junction bases with no gene match: 4. Germline V lookup: CDR1 SGHTA, CDR2 FQGNSA. The CDR3 here is CASSLVGTKTDTQYF. In DNA form, the CDR3 reads TGTGCCAGCAGCTTAGTCGGGACTAAGACAGATACGCAGTATTTT.

This clonotype was found a few times. The chain couples TRBV20-1 to TRBJ2-1, with D perhaps being TRBD1 or TRBD2 (6 bases each). V gave up 3 bases and J gave up 7 bases, with 13 bases separating them. Germline lookup yields CDR1 DFQATT and CDR2 SNEGSKA (reference sequence). This CDR3 is built from 13 residues. The CDR3 sequence is CSASPRGPNEQFF. CDR3 DNA sequence: TGCAGTGCTAGCCCCCGGGGGCCGAATGAGCAGTTCTTC.

This clonotype was found a few times. The chain combines TRBV5-5 with TRBJ1-1; 7 bases map to TRBD1. The CDR3 consists of 15 residues. Unmatched junction bases numbered 6, after V lost 0 bases and J lost 4 bases. Germline values: CDR1 SGHKS, CDR2 YYEKEE (reference sequence). DNA for the CDR3: TGTGCCAGCAGCTTGGCCATGGACAGGTTCACTGAAGCTTTCTTT. This sequence encodes CASSLAMDRFTEAFF.

The chain is built from TRBV4-3 and TRBJ1-2; possibly TRBD1 for D (5 bases). From germline, CDR1 is LGHNA and CDR2 YSLEER. V dropped 3 bases and J dropped 7 bases, with 18 bases sitting between them. CDR3 length: 15 residues. CDR3 in amino acids: CASSQSLRQSSGYTF. The CDR3 coding sequence is TGCGCCAGCAGCCAGTCACTGAGACAGAGTTCTGGCTACACCTTC.

This clonotype has more than one count but fewer than ten. A read error is likely, as this CDR3 ends without the conserved phenylalanine or tryptophan. Because the CDR3's place on the DNA is in doubt, the DNA is left out and the CDR3 is given as listed by TCRdb. CDR3 sequence: CASSLVGREAN. V and J are TRBV5-1 and TRBJ2-7; the table's D gene call, TRBD1, was not cross checked with the DNA. Per germline, CDR1 SGHRS and CDR2 YFSETQ. Ends included, the CDR3 has 11 residues.

The J gene is TRBJ2-7, the V gene TRBV6-2 or TRBV6-3, with 9 bases identical to TRBD2. The CDR3 contains 15 residues. J lost 4 bases, V lost 5 bases, and 9 bases had no gene match. Per germline, CDR1 MNHEY and CDR2 SVGEGT. The CDR3: CASSHPGLANYEQYF. CDR3 nucleotides: TGTGCCAGCAGTCATCCGGGACTAGCAAATTACGAGCAGTACTTC.